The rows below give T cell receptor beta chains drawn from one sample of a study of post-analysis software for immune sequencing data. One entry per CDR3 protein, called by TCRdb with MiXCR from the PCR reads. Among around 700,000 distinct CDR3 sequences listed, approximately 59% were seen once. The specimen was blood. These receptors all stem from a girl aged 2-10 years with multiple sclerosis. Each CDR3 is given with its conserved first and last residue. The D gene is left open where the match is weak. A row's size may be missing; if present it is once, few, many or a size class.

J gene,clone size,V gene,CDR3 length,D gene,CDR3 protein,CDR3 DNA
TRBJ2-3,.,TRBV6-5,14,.,CASSFSRLTDTQYF,TGTGCCAGCAGTTTCTCTAGGCTCACAGATACGCAGTATTTT
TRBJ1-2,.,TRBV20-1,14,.,CSATTEGLGDGYTF,TGCAGTGCGACAACTGAGGGGCTCGGGGATGGCTACACCTTC
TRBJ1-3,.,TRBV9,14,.,CASSPTVSGNTIYF,TGTGCCAGCAGCCCGACAGTCTCTGGAAACACCATATATTTT
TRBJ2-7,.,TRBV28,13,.,CASRSQGTYEQYF,TGTGCCAGCAGGTCGCAGGGTACCTACGAGCAGTACTTC
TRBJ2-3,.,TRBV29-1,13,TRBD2,CSVDTGGQDTQYF,TGCAGCGTTGATACGGGGGGTCAGGATACGCAGTATTTT
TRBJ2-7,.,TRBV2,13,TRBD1,CASSEDRAGEQYF,TGTGCCAGCAGTGAGGACAGGGCTGGGGAGCAGTACTTC
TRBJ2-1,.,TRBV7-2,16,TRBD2,CASSWEPRDYYNEQFF,TGTGCCAGCAGCTGGGAACCTCGGGACTACTACAATGAGCAGTTCTTC
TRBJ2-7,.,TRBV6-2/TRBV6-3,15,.,CASIPSPGGGYEQYF,TGTGCCAGCATTCCATCCCCTGGAGGGGGGTACGAGCAGTACTTC
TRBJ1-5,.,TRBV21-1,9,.,CASVMPQHF,TGTGCCAGCGTAATGCCCCAGCATTTT
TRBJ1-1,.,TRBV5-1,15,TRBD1,CASSPMTGANTEAFF,TGCGCCAGCAGCCCGATGACAGGGGCGAACACTGAAGCTTTCTTT
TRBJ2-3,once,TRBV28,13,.,CASSRSGSDTQYF,TGTGCCAGCAGTCGGAGTGGATCAGATACGCAGTATTTT
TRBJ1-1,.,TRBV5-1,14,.,CASVQGPPNTEAFF,TGCGCCAGCGTACAGGGACCACCGAACACTGAAGCTTTCTTT
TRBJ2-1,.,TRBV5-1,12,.,CASSPSRTEQFF,TGCGCCAGCAGCCCATCCAGGACTGAGCAGTTCTTC
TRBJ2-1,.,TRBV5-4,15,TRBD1,CASSADRGRSNEQFF,TGTGCCAGCAGCGCGGACAGGGGGCGCAGTAATGAGCAGTTCTTC
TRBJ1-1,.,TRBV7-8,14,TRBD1,CASSAEGGLTEAFF,TGTGCCAGCAGCGCCGAAGGGGGCCTCACTGAAGCTTTCTTT
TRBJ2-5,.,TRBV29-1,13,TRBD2,CSVESGGEETQYF,TGCAGCGTTGAGAGTGGGGGGGAAGAGACCCAGTACTTC
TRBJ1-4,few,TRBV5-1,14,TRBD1,CASSLTGSNEKLFF,TGCGCCAGCAGCCTGACAGGGTCGAATGAAAAACTGTTTTTT
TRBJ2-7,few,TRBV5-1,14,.,CASSGGVFTYEQYF,TGCGCCAGCAGCGGCGGAGTATTTACCTACGAGCAGTACTTC
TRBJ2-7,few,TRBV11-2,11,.,CASSRYYEQYF,TGTGCCAGCAGCCGCTACTACGAGCAGTACTTC
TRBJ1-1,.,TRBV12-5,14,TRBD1,CASGLTGDLAEAFF,TGTGCTAGTGGTCTGACAGGGGATCTCGCTGAAGCTTTCTTT
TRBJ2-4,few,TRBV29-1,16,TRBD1,CSVEEGGQGAKNIQYF,TGCAGCGTTGAAGAAGGGGGACAGGGGGCCAAAAACATTCAGTACTTC
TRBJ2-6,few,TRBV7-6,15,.,CASSSRVRGANVLTF,TGTGCCAGCAGCTCTCGTGTTAGGGGGGCCAACGTCCTGACTTTC
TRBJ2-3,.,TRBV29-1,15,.,CSVEKQSGATDTQYF,TGCAGCGTTGAAAAACAGTCTGGGGCCACAGATACGCAGTATTTT
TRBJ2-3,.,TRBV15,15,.,CATSRADYGTDTQYF,TGTGCCACCAGCAGAGCGGACTACGGCACAGATACGCAGTATTTT
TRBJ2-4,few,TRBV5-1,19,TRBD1,CASSLTWGDRYTTKNIQYF,TGCGCCAGCAGCTTGACTTGGGGGGACAGGTACACAACCAAAAACATTCAGTACTTC
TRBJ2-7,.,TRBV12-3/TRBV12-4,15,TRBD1,CASSGRTGDSYEQYF,TGTGCAAGCAGTGGCCGGACAGGGGATTCCTACGAGCAGTACTTC
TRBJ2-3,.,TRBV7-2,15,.,CTSSPLSTPGDTQYF,TGTACCAGCAGCCCCCTCTCTACACCGGGGGATACGCAGTATTTT
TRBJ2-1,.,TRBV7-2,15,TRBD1,CANSLGQGAAYEQFF,TGTGCCAACAGCTTAGGGCAGGGGGCGGCTTATGAGCAGTTCTTC
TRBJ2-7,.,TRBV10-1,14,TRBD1,CANKGQETTYEQYF,TGCGCCAACAAAGGACAGGAGACTACCTACGAGCAGTACTTC
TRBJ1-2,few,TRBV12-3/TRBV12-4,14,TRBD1,CASSASGTVDGYTF,TGTGCCAGCAGTGCTTCCGGGACAGTAGACGGCTACACCTTC
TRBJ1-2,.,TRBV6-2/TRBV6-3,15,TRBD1,CASSRPVTGNYGYTF,TGTGCCAGCAGCCGCCCGGTGACAGGGAACTATGGCTACACCTTC
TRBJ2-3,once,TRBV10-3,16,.,CAISPRERTSTDTQYF,TGTGCCATCAGCCCCCGGGAGCGGACGAGCACAGATACGCAGTATTTT
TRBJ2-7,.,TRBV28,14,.,CASSPFRFSYEQYF,TGTGCCAGCAGCCCCTTTAGGTTTAGCTACGAGCAGTACTTC
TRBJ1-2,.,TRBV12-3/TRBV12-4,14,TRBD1,CAGSPHRDRDGYTF,TGTGCCGGCAGTCCCCACCGGGACAGAGATGGCTACACCTTC
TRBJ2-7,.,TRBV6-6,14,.,CASSDRDAPYEQYF,TGTGCCAGCAGTGACCGGGATGCACCCTACGAGCAGTACTTC
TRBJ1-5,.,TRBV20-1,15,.,CSARDQGGGNQPQHF,TGCAGTGCTAGGGACCAAGGGGGGGGCAATCAGCCCCAGCATTTT
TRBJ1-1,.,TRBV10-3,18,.,CAISEPNLMAGLNTEAFF,TGTGCCATCAGTGAGCCTAACCTAATGGCAGGGCTGAACACTGAAGCTTTCTTT
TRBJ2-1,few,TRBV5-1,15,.,CASSLGPGSPTGQFF,TGCGCCAGCAGCCTGGGTCCGGGATCCCCAACGGGGCAGTTCTTC
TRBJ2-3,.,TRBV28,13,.,CASSYAYITTQYF,TGTGCCAGCAGCTACGCCTATATAACTACGCAGTATTTT
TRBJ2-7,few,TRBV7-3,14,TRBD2,CASSTTSGAYEQYF,TGTGCCAGCAGCACGACTAGCGGGGCCTACGAGCAGTACTTC
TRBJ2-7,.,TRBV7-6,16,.,CASSLAIRDSSYEQYF,TGCGCCAGCAGCTTAGCTATCCGGGACTCGTCCTACGAGCAGTACTTC
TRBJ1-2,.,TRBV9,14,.,CASSTEMTNYGYTF,TGTGCCAGCAGCACCGAAATGACCAACTATGGCTACACCTTC
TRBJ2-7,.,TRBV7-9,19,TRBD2,CASSPPGLAVTGGSYEQYF,TGTGCCAGCAGCCCTCCGGGACTAGCGGTGACAGGAGGCTCCTACGAGCAGTACTTC
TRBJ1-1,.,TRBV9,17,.,CASSVVNRVGQDTEAFF,TGTGCCAGCAGCGTAGTGAACAGGGTTGGTCAGGACACTGAAGCTTTCTTT
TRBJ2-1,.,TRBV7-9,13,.,CASSPDLRDEQFF,TGTGCCAGCAGCCCAGACCTACGGGATGAGCAGTTCTTC
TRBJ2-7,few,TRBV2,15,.,CASSEAPRDPYEQYF,TGTGCCAGCAGTGAAGCGCCCCGGGACCCCTACGAGCAGTACTTC
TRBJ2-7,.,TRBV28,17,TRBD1,CASSGQGAPPGFYEQYF,TGTGCCAGCAGCGGACAGGGGGCTCCCCCCGGCTTTTACGAGCAGTACTTC
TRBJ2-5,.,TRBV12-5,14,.,CASGLTETQETQYF,TGTGCTAGTGGTTTAACAGAAACGCAAGAGACCCAGTACTTC